This T cell receptor (beta chain) emerged from a study of T-cell memory formation after mild COVID-19. On the study more broadly: Each donor largely had its own TCR clusters.

TCRdb recomputed calls from the 5' RACE reads with MiXCR, one row per CDR3 protein. The table has almost 550,000 distinct CDR3 sequences, around 20% seen once. The CDR3 length is 15 residues. Germline CDR1 is LGHNA and CDR2 is YSLEER. V lost 0 bases and J lost 4, with 12 bases in between. The chain joins TRBV4-3 to TRBJ1-1; D gene unclear. This TCR derives from an adult woman who had mild COVID-19 (a few samples of this study predate the infection). Cell type and time point are not known. Sequenced: PBMCs or a T cell subset sorted from them (not recorded which). CDR3 sequence: CASSQDPSGFTEAFF. In DNA, the CDR3 is TGCGCCAGCAGCCAAGATCCCTCCGGCTTCACTGAAGCTTTCTTT.